The clone carrying this T cell receptor beta chain has more than one count but fewer than ten. Antigen specificity is unknown. This sample stems from a study of blood T cells in healthy people across ages. Points from the study as a whole: Naive and antigen-experienced cells could not be conclusively compared, given unsorted PBMCs.

The second PCR ran about 6 to 11 cycles with a sample-barcoded 5' primer and J-beta primers. Samples each returned at least 3 million CDR3-containing paired-end reads. TCRdb re-called the 5' RACE reads with MiXCR, one entry per CDR3 protein. The table includes over 1,500,000 distinct CDR3 sequences, about 39% detected once. V lost 1 base to trimming and J lost 2 bases, with 12 bases between them. The CDR3 contains 15 residues. Per the germline V gene, CDR1 is SEHNR and CDR2 is FQNEAQ (reference sequence). The V and J genes are TRBV7-9 and TRBJ2-7; a weak D match, TRBD2 (6 bases). The clonotype was recovered from a human donor in good health. Sequencing input: blood. CDR3 sequence reads: CASSLEGSGAYEQYF. The CDR3 DNA reads TGTGCCAGCAGCTTAGAGGGTTCGGGAGCCTACGAGCAGTACTTC.